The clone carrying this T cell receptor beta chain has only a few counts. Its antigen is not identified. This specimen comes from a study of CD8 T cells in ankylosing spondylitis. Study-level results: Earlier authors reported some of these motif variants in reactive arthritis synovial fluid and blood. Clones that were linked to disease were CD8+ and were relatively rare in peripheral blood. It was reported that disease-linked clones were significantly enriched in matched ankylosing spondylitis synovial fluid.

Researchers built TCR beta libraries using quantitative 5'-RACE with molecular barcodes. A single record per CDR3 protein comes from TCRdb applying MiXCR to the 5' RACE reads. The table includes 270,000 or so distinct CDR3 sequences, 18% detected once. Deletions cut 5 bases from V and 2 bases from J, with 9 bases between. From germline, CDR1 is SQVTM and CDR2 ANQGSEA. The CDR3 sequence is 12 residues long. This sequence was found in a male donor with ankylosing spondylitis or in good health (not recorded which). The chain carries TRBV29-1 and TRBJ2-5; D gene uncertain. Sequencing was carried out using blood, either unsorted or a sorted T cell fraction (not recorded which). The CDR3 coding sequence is TGCAGCGTTTATGACGGTCAAGAGACCCAGTACTTC. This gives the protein CSVYDGQETQYF.